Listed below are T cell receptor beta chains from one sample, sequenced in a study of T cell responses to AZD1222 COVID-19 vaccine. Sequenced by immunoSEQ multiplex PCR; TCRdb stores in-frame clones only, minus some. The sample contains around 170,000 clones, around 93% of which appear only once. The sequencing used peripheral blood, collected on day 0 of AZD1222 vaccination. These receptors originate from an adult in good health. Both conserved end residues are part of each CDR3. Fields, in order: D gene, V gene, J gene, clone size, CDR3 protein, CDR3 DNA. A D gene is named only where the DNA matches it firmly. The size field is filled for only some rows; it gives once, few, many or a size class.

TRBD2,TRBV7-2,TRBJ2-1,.,CASSWGAGAYNEQFF,TGTGCCAGCAGCTGGGGAGCGGGAGCTTACAATGAGCAGTTCTTC
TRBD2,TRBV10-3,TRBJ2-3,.,CAISLTSGGEDTQYF,TGTGCCATCAGTCTGACTAGCGGGGGTGAAGATACGCAGTATTTT
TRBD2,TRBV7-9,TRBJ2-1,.,CASSPPGTSGNEQFF,TGTGCCAGCAGTCCCCCCGGGACTAGCGGGAATGAGCAGTTCTTC
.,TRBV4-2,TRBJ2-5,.,CASSQELGRKTQYF,TGTGCCAGCAGCCAAGAGCTGGGGAGGAAGACCCAGTACTTC
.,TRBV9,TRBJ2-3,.,CASSSNTVDTQYF,TGTGCCAGCAGCTCAAACACCGTAGATACGCAGTATTTT
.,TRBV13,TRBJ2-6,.,CASSSGPNSGANVLTF,TGTGCCAGCAGCTCGGGACCGAACTCTGGGGCCAACGTCCTGACTTTC
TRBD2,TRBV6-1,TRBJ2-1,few,CASSVAEGTSYNEQFF,TGTGCCAGCAGTGTTGCGGAGGGGACTAGCTACAATGAGCAGTTCTTC
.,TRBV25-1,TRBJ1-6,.,CASSDSGTNSPLHF,TGTGCCAGCAGTGACTCGGGGACGAATTCACCCCTCCACTTT
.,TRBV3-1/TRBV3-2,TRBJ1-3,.,CASSLTSRDTIYF,TGTGCCAGCAGCCTAACCAGTCGTGACACCATATATTTT
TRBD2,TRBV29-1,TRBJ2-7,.,CSVDGLAGGTYEQYF,TGCAGCGTCGACGGATTAGCGGGAGGTACCTACGAGCAGTACTTC
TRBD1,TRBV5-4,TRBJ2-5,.,CASSKKTGEETQYF,TGTGCCAGCAGTAAGAAGACAGGGGAGGAGACCCAGTACTTC
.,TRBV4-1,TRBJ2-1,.,CASSQDHMGQRKSSYNEQFF,TGCGCCAGCAGCCAAGATCACATGGGGCAGCGGAAGAGCTCCTACAATGAGCAGTTCTTC
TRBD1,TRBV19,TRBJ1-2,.,CASSLWTGKWNNGYTF,TGTGCCAGTAGTCTCTGGACAGGGAAGTGGAATAATGGCTACACCTTC
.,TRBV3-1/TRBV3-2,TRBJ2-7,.,CASSQAALSYEQYF,TGTGCCAGCAGCCAAGCGGCACTATCCTACGAGCAGTACTTC
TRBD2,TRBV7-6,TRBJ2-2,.,CASSSFSGRAQGGELFF,TGTGCCAGCAGCTCCTTTAGCGGGAGGGCCCAGGGCGGGGAGCTGTTTTTT
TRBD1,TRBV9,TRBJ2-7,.,CASSVTQGAFSYEQYF,TGTGCCAGCAGCGTTACCCAGGGGGCGTTCTCCTACGAGCAGTACTTC
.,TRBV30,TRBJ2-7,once,CAWSDDGRIPYEQYF,TGTGCCTGGAGTGACGACGGGCGGATTCCCTACGAGCAGTACTTC
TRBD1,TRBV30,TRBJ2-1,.,CAWSDIRGLEGYNEQFF,TGTGCCTGGAGTGACATCAGGGGGCTAGAGGGCTACAATGAGCAGTTCTTC
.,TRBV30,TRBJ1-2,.,CAWSAGPNNYGYTF,TGTGCCTGGAGTGCAGGCCCCAATAACTATGGCTACACCTTC
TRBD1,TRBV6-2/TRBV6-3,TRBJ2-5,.,CASSTFTGAQETQYF,TGTGCCAGCAGTACTTTCACAGGGGCCCAAGAGACCCAGTACTTC
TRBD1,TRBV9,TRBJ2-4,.,CASSVGTGKKNIQYF,TGTGCCAGCAGCGTAGGGACAGGGAAAAAAAACATTCAGTACTTC
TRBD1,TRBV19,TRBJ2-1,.,CASRLQATGVISSYNEQFF,TGTGCCAGTAGGCTACAGGCGACAGGGGTCATTAGCTCCTACAATGAGCAGTTCTTC
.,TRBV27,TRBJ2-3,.,CASLGGTVGEHTQYF,TGTGCCAGCCTAGGCGGGACCGTCGGGGAACATACGCAGTATTTT
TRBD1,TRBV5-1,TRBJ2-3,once,CASGDRQGTDTQYF,TGCGCCAGCGGTGACAGACAGGGAACAGATACGCAGTATTTT
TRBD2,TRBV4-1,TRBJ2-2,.,CASSSPGTSGRVNTGELFF,TGCGCCAGCAGCTCCCCTGGGACTAGCGGGAGGGTGAACACCGGGGAGCTGTTTTTT
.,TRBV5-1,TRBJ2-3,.,CASRGTDTQYF,TGCGCCAGCAGGGGCACAGATACGCAGTATTTT
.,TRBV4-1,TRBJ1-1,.,CASSPILRGNTEAFF,TGCGCCAGCAGCCCGATTTTAAGGGGGAACACTGAAGCTTTCTTT
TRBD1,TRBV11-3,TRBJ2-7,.,CASSLGAGTGAYEQYF,TGTGCCAGCAGCTTAGGAGCTGGGACAGGGGCCTACGAGCAGTACTTC
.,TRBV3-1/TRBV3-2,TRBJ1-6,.,CASSQGGSSYNSPLHF,TGTGCCAGCAGCCAAGGTGGTAGCTCCTATAATTCACCCCTCCACTTT
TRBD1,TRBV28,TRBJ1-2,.,CASKYTGGFGGYTF,TGTGCCAGCAAGTATACAGGGGGCTTTGGGGGCTACACCTTC
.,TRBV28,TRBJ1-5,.,CASGQPQHF,TGTGCCAGCGGGCAGCCCCAGCATTTT
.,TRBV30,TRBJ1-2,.,CAWSLRSGGYTF,TGTGCCTGGAGTCTCCGCTCGGGGGGCTACACCTTC
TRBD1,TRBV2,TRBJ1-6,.,CASSAQGAGNSPLHF,TGTGCCAGCAGTGCGCAGGGGGCGGGGAATTCACCCCTCCACTTT
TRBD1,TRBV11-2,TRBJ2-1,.,CASRRPGQGPNEQFF,TGTGCCAGCAGACGCCCGGGACAGGGGCCCAATGAGCAGTTCTTC
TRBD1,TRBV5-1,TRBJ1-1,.,CASSPRTGNTEAFF,TGCGCCAGCAGCCCTCGGACAGGGAACACTGAAGCTTTCTTT
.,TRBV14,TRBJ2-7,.,CASSPLLRQSPSEQYF,TGTGCCAGCAGCCCCCTATTGAGACAATCACCCTCCGAGCAGTACTTC
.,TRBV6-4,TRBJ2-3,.,CASSDWGSPGGVDTQYF,TGTGCCAGCAGTGACTGGGGGTCCCCCGGGGGAGTAGATACGCAGTATTTT
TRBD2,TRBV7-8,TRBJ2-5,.,CASSLGTGGETQYF,TGTGCCAGCAGCTTAGGGACGGGAGGGGAGACCCAGTACTTC
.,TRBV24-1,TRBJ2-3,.,CATSDAGSYTQYF,TGTGCCACCAGTGATGCGGGATCGTATACGCAGTATTTT
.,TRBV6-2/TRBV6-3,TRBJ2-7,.,CASSYTARQPPYEQYF,TGTGCCAGCAGTTACACAGCGCGACAGCCACCCTACGAGCAGTACTTC
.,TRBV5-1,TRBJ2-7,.,CASSLDRALVYEQYF,TGCGCCAGCAGCTTGGACAGGGCGCTTGTGTACGAGCAGTACTTC
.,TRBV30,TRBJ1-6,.,CAWRSGGNSPLHF,TGTGCCTGGAGATCGGGGGGGAATTCACCCCTCCACTTT
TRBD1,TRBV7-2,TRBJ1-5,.,CASSLRQGAVQPQHF,TGTGCCAGCAGCTTAAGACAGGGGGCGGTTCAGCCCCAGCATTTT
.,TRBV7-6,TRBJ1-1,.,CASSLGLQRGRMNTEAFF,TGTGCCAGCAGCTTAGGTTTGCAGCGGGGACGAATGAACACTGAAGCTTTCTTT
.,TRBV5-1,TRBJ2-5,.,CASSLDAGETQYF,TGCGCCAGCAGCTTGGACGCGGGAGAGACCCAGTACTTC
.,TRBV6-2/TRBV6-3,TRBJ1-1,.,CASSATAQNTEAFF,TGTGCCAGCAGCGCGACAGCGCAGAACACTGAAGCTTTCTTT